The rows below give T cell receptor beta chains drawn from one sample of a study of blood T cell repertoires in COVID-19. Clones were read by immunoSEQ multiplex PCR, and TCRdb kept only the in-frame ones, dropping some. The sample has about 80,000 clones; about four fifths are singletons. The sequenced sample consisted of peripheral blood. Receptor source: a woman between 70 and 85 years old with acute or convalescent COVID-19. Each CDR3 is given without its conserved first and last residue.

>TRBV6-5|TRBJ2-7
ASNPVFASYEQY
>TRBV15|TRBJ2-1
ATSRELSRYDNEQF
>TRBV27|TRBJ2-5
ASSGGRRETQY
>TRBV5-5|TRBJ1-3
ASSWTGAGNTIY
>TRBV20-1|TRBJ2-7
SASDLSGRLYEQY
>TRBV2|TRBJ1-5
ASSESYGNQPQH
>TRBV2|TRBJ1-2
ASSEARDYGYT
>TRBV7-2|TRBJ1-1
ASSSLKSGRPRAF
>TRBV4-1|TRBJ1-1
ASSQDWGQGREAF
>TRBV30|TRBJ2-2
AWRVSWSSNTGELF
>TRBV6-5|TRBJ2-4
ASRSSFSIQY
>TRBV7-9|TRBJ2-3
ASSPRTGRTDTQY
>TRBV7-2|TRBJ2-7
ASSLVQGARNEQY
>TRBV20-1|TRBJ1-2
SASPTATDYGYT
>TRBV29-1|TRBJ1-2
SADDGGYT
>TRBV5-6|TRBJ1-5
ASSLTGGYNQPQH
>TRBV14|TRBJ1-1
ASVGQPNTEAF
>TRBV30|TRBJ2-7
AWSVNPESIEQY
>TRBV11-3|TRBJ1-3
ASSLDLGQGILDRNTIY
>TRBV7-7|TRBJ2-2
ASSLGQGNTGELF
>TRBV7-2|TRBJ2-1
ASSPGGRGGYNEQF
>TRBV11-3|TRBJ2-1
ASSLMGQGGYEQF
>TRBV5-5|TRBJ2-7
ASSLELVRVSYEQY
>TRBV18|TRBJ2-7
ASSSTISGHSYEQY
>TRBV19|TRBJ1-2
ASNYDGKNYGYT
>TRBV6-5|TRBJ1-4
ASSVGGTGREKLF
>TRBV5-8|TRBJ1-2
ASSPLGTAVYGYT
>TRBV5-6|TRBJ1-6
ASSFGQGSPLH
>TRBV6-5|TRBJ2-5
ASSPGVTETQY
>TRBV19|TRBJ1-4
AINPAGPWEKLF
>TRBV5-1|TRBJ2-3
ASSLRGLFTDTQY
>TRBV25-1|TRBJ2-1
ASASLLSGGRNEQF
>TRBV19|TRBJ2-3
ASSIGGSTDTQY
>TRBV19|TRBJ1-5
ASSNDRPWPQH
>TRBV29-1|TRBJ1-4
SASDRADEKLF
>TRBV7-3|TRBJ2-1
ASSLQLYNEQF
>TRBV6-7|TRBJ2-3
ASSFLAGVDTQY
>TRBV9|TRBJ2-2
ASSVDPRGQNTGELF
>TRBV29-1|TRBJ1-1
SVKDRVNTEAF
>TRBV2|TRBJ2-1
ASSLQRDPF
>TRBV6-1|TRBJ1-2
ASSEVGGGSLTVYGYT
>TRBV4-1|TRBJ1-2
ASRDFDGISMGYT
>TRBV2|TRBJ2-3
ASSTTGWADTQY